Sequencing of this TCR beta chain was carried out in a study of blood T cell repertoires in COVID-19. Study at large: Sites across the United States, Italy and Spain contributed samples from acute and convalescent COVID-19. PBMCs, B-cell-depleted T cells, or T cells were the source of the cDNA or gDNA that made up the material.

Original processing methods: The authors estimated nucleated cell counts from reference gene primer amplification. This table comes from immunoSEQ multiplex PCR, and its TCRdb copy is limited to in-frame clones, with some not included. The V and J calls and the clone size are those of that table, but D and trimming were determined from the DNA. This table has a few hundred thousand clones, around 92% appearing once. The CDR3 is made up of 17 amino acids. The germline gives CDR1 SGHRS, CDR2 YFSETQ. Trimming stripped 2 bases from V and 4 bases from J, with 19 bases between. This clonotype was obtained from a woman in her thirties with COVID-19, enrolled during active disease. The chain uses TRBV5-1 and TRBJ2-1; D is perhaps TRBD2 (6 bases). The sequencing input was peripheral blood. The CDR3 DNA reads as TGCGCCAGCAGCTTCGGGATCCGGGACTCGCCGTACAATGAGCAGTTCTTC. Translating it yields CASSFGIRDSPYNEQFF.